This record covers a single T cell receptor beta chain. Time point: blood 4 weeks post-SBRT, at nephrectomy. Treatment described: 15 Gy SBRT to primary tumor, nephrectomy 4 weeks later. Nephrectomy followed 15 Gy stereotactic body radiation by 4 weeks. Trimming removed 2 bases from V and 4 bases from J, with 9 bases in between. Germline V CDR1 and CDR2: MNHEY, SMNVEV (reference sequence). The CDR3 length is 15 residues. Here immunoSEQ multiplex PCR was the method, and the copy in TCRdb shows in-frame clones only, minus some. The repertoire holds about 90,000 clones, with 80% to 90% as singletons. These data are taken from a study of radiation and T cells in renal cell carcinoma.

The chain recombines TRBV27 with TRBJ2-6; possibly TRBD2 for D (6 bases). The sample in question was blood, obtained from a patient whose treatment included radiotherapy and nephrectomy. The receptor was derived from a man in his fifties or sixties with renal cell carcinoma. The CDR3 region has the DNA TGTGCCAGCAGTTTAGGAGGGGTCGGGGCCAACGTCCTGACTTTC. Protein product: CASSLGGVGANVLTF. Full variable domain (rest looked up from reference TRBV27 and TRBJ2-6): EAQVTQNPRYLITVTGKKLTVTCSQNMNHEYMSWYRQDPGLGLRQIYYSMNVEVTDKGDVPEGYKVSRKEKRNFPLILESPSPNQTSLYFCASSLGGVGANVLTFGAGSRLTVL.